The 2 T cell receptor beta chains below come from one sample, sequenced in a study of blood T cell repertoires in COVID-19. Assay used: immunoSEQ multiplex PCR; TCRdb lists only in-frame clones, some missing. The repertoire consists of about 200,000 clones, with 65% to 85% occurring once and the leading ten covering approximately 7.6%. Sequencing was carried out using PBMCs or T cells enriched from blood (not recorded which). All receptors come from a man aged 40-50 years who had recovered from COVID-19.

This clone has just one count. The CDR3 sequence is CASSLAEFREDEKLFF. The CDR3 DNA sequence: TGTGCCAGCAGCTTGGCCGAATTCCGGGAGGATGAAAAACTGTTTTTT. This chain connects TRBV5-5 to TRBJ1-4; D remains ambiguous. The CDR3 runs 16 residues. V shed 0 bases and J shed 6 bases, with 15 bases lying between them. The germline gives CDR1 SGHKS, CDR2 YYEKEE (reference sequence).

This clone was found once. CDR3 DNA sequence: TGTGCCAGCAGTAACGGGGTCTATGGCTACACCTTC. Translating it yields CASSNGVYGYTF. The chain links TRBV28 to TRBJ1-2; D remains ambiguous. Trimming cost V 5 bases and J 4 bases, with 8 bases left between them. Germline loops: CDR1 MDHEN, CDR2 SYDVKM. The CDR3 contains 12 residues.